This TCR beta chain was observed in a study of beta chain features in type 1 diabetes. Study results and limitations: Compared with healthy donors, patients appeared to share more similar naive, central memory and regulatory TCRB repertoires.

Via the markers CD45RO/CCR7/CD25/CD127/CD95/CD27, stem cell-like memory, regulatory, central memory and naive CD4+ cells were sorted. Populations obtained by sorting all exceeded 98% purity. In the case of this clone: Its target is unknown.

Sequenced material consisted of expressed TCRB transcripts (all of the isolated RNA was reverse transcribed). Sequenced naive, central memory and regulatory T cell samples produced an average of about 3.57 million reads. Only in-frame clones appear in the TCRdb table, and some are missing; sequencing was by immunoSEQ multiplex PCR. This sample yields roughly 140,000 clones, of which roughly 7.2% are seen a single time; around 1.5% belongs to the top ten. Material for sequencing was central memory CD4+ T cells from blood. This TCR was recovered from a woman aged 25 to 39 in good health.

CDR3 residues: CASSLTSGIAGELFF. In DNA form, the CDR3 reads TGTGCCAGCAGCTTGACTAGCGGGATAGCCGGGGAGCTGTTTTTT. This chain links TRBV7-8 with TRBJ2-2, with 11 bases lining up with TRBD2. Trimming removed 3 bases from V and 6 bases from J; junction bases left unmatched: 3. The CDR3 runs to 15 residues. CDR1 is SGHVS and CDR2 is FQNEAQ in the germline V gene. Full variable domain (rest looked up from reference TRBV7-8 and TRBJ2-2): GAGVSQSPRYKVAKRGQDVALRCDPISGHVSLFWYQQALGQGPEFLTYFQNEAQLDKSGLPSDRFFAERPEGSVSTLKIQRTQQEDSAVYLCASSLTSGIAGELFFGEGSRLTVL.